The text below deals with one T cell receptor (beta chain). The antigen is undetermined. This CDR3 contains 12 residues. V lost 4 bases, J lost 3 bases, and 7 bases lay in between. Germline V gene data show CDR1 as SGHTA and CDR2 as FQGNSA. The sample comes from a study of cytomegalovirus exposure and HLA in healthy donors. 13 Jbeta primers and 60 Vbeta primers were used for the PCR. The protocol was immunoSEQ multiplex PCR, while the TCRdb copy is restricted to in-frame clones and leaves out a portion. The data contain around 130,000 clones, approximately 88% of them singletons. Whole-study results and caveats: Listed as cytomegalovirus-associated were roughly 180 TCR beta chains. The records held CMV serostatus as the only immune exposure information.

The source of this sequence is a woman aged 40 to 50 in good health and CMV-seronegative. Material for sequencing was PBMCs. The rearrangement joins TRBV7-2 to TRBJ2-7; no firm D call. The CDR3 spells CASSSYNYEQYF. The DNA for the CDR3 is TGTGCCAGCAGCTCGTACAACTACGAGCAGTACTTC.